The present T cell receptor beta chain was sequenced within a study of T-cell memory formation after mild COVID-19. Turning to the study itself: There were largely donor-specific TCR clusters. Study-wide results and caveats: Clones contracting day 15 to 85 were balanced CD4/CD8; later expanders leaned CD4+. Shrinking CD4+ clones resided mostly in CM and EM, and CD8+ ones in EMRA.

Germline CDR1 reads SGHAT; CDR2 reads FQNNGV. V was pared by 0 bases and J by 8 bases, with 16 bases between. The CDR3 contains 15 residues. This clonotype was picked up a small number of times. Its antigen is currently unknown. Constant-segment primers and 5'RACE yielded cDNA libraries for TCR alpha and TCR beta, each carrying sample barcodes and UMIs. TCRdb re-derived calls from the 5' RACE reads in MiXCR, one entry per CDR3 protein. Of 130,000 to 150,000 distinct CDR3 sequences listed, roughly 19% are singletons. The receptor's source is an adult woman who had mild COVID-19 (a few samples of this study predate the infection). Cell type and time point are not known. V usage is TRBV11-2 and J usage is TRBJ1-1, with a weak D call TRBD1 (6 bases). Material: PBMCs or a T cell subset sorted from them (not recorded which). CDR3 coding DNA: TGTGCCAGCAGCTTAGACCCCACTTCCAGGGGCGAAGCTTTCTTT. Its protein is CASSLDPTSRGEAFF. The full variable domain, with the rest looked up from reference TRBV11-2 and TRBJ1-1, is EAGVAQSPRYKIIEKRQSVAFWCNPISGHATLYWYQQILGQGPKLLIQFQNNGVVDDSQLPKDRFSAERLKGVDSTLKIQPAKLEDSAVYLCASSLDPTSRGEAFFGQGTRLTVV.